This record covers a single TCR beta chain. The sample originates from a study of blood T cell repertoires in COVID-19. The germline V and J ends were trimmed by 0 bases and 6 bases, with 11 bases remaining between them. Germline CDR1 and CDR2: MNHEY and SVGEGT. CDR3 size: 14 residues. As handled by the study authors: Estimated nucleated cell counts came from reference gene primer amplification. Here immunoSEQ multiplex PCR was the method, and the copy in TCRdb shows in-frame clones only, minus some. That table gives V, J and clone size, and the DNA gave D and trimming. The top ten hold approximately 9.9% of the sample, which has 300,000 to 350,000 clones, about nine tenths seen once.

The sequence was obtained from a man in his thirties or forties with COVID-19, enrolled during active disease. The genes are TRBV6-2 or TRBV6-3 and TRBJ1-2; D possibly corresponds to TRBD1 (5 bases). Sequencing input: peripheral blood. CDR3 sequence reads: CASSYSTRVNGYTF. For the CDR3, the DNA is TGTGCCAGCAGTTACTCGACCAGGGTAAATGGCTACACCTTC.